The T cell receptor (beta chain) under discussion was sequenced for a study of shared clonotypes between healthy human individuals. CDR3 length: 15 amino acids. Germline CDR1 reads SEHNR; CDR2 reads FQNEAQ (reference sequence). Trimming pared 4 bases from V and 0 bases from J, leaving 7 bases between. Sequencing was performed with immunoSEQ multiplex PCR; in TCRdb, only in-frame clones are kept and a portion is missing. The sample lists about 980,000 clones; around 80% were seen once. This clonotype originated in a man aged 18 to 29 in good health. The gene calls are TRBV7-9 and TRBJ2-6; D unresolved. The sequenced material came from memory CD4+ T cells sorted from blood. The subset was: CD45RA-negative fraction. In DNA form, the CDR3 reads TGTGCCAGCAGCTACAGAGCCTCTGGGGCCAACGTCCTGACTTTC. Translating gives CASSYRASGANVLTF.